One T cell receptor (beta chain) is described in this entry. This sample was taken from a study of T-cell reconstitution after alpha-beta-depleted transplantation in children. The TCRbeta library was prepared with unique molecular identifiers. TCRdb reprocessed the PCR reads with MiXCR, giving one entry per CDR3 protein. The table lists approximately 340,000 distinct CDR3 sequences, 10% of them singletons, with approximately 2.3% in the top ten. V shed 1 base and J shed 2 bases, with 9 bases lying between them. Germline V gene data show CDR1 as MGHRA and CDR2 as YSYEKL. The CDR3 extends over 15 amino acids.

The chain is built from TRBV4-1 and TRBJ1-3; D gene ambiguous. This sequence originates from a human donor who donated a stem cell graft to a child with acute lymphoblastic leukemia. The material sequenced was PBMCs from the stem cell graft donor, taken from the stem cell graft. CDR3 residues: CASSQVLVPGNTIYF. The DNA for the CDR3 is TGCGCCAGCAGCCAAGTTTTAGTGCCTGGAAACACCATATATTTT.